These 17 T cell receptor beta chains originate from one sample sequenced in a study of cytomegalovirus exposure and HLA in healthy donors. PCR was performed using 60 Vbeta and 13 Jbeta primers. The protocol was immunoSEQ multiplex PCR, while the TCRdb copy is restricted to in-frame clones and leaves out a portion. The data hold 150,000 to 200,000 clones, with around 88% observed a single time. Specimen: PBMCs. The source of these receptors is a woman aged 25-40 years in good health and CMV-seronegative.

The chain couples TRBV27 to TRBJ2-3; tentative D call: TRBD1 (6 bases). The germline V and J ends were trimmed by 3 bases and 2 bases, with 21 bases remaining between them. The CDR3 has 18 residues. Per the germline V gene, CDR1 is MNHEY and CDR2 is SMNVEV (reference sequence). CDR3 bases: TGTGCCAGCAGTTTCCTTACAGGGATGCCTTCCCCCACAGATACGCAGTATTTT. The encoded protein is CASSFLTGMPSPTDTQYF.

In DNA, the CDR3 is TGTGCCAGCAGTTCTTTTTTGTCTGAAGCTTTCTTT. Its protein is CASSSFLSEAFF. The rearrangement links TRBV11-2 to TRBJ1-1; no reliable D call. The germline V gene has CDR1 SGHAT and CDR2 FQNNGV. The CDR3 consists of 12 residues. Trimming removed 6 bases from V and 6 bases from J, with 11 bases in between. Full variable domain (rest looked up from reference TRBV11-2 and TRBJ1-1): EAGVAQSPRYKIIEKRQSVAFWCNPISGHATLYWYQQILGQGPKLLIQFQNNGVVDDSQLPKDRFSAERLKGVDSTLKIQPAKLEDSAVYLCASSSFLSEAFFGQGTRLTVV.

The CDR3 DNA reads as TGTGCCAGCAGTGCGACCAGGGCCTTCGCTGGAAACACCATATATTTT. Translated: CASSATRAFAGNTIYF. The chain employs TRBV6-1 and TRBJ1-3, with a weak D call TRBD1 (5 bases). V was pared by 4 bases and J by 2 bases, with 15 bases between. The CDR3 contains 16 residues. CDR1 and CDR2 from the germline V gene are MNHNS and SASEGT.

This chain joins TRBV5-1 and TRBJ1-4; D is undetermined. The CDR3 has 12 amino acids. The germline V gene encodes CDR1 SGHRS and CDR2 YFSETQ. The V end lost 1 base, the J end lost 7 bases, and 5 bases lay between the germline ends. The CDR3 loop is CASSLSREKLFF. The CDR3 coding sequence is TGCGCCAGCAGCTTGAGCCGTGAAAAACTGTTTTTT.

The chain uses TRBV11-2 and TRBJ1-2; the D gene is possibly TRBD1 (6 bases). CDR1 and CDR2 from the germline V gene are SGHAT and FQNNGV. The V and J ends lost 5 bases and 8 bases respectively, with 24 bases between them. The CDR3 extends over 16 amino acids. CDR3 residues: CASSTPATGGAKGYTF. The CDR3, as DNA: TGTGCCAGCAGCACCCCTGCCACCGGGGGGGCAAAGGGCTACACCTTC.

V and J are TRBV6-1 and TRBJ2-2; 8 bases map to TRBD2. CDR1 and CDR2 from the germline V gene are MNHNS and SASEGT. The junction had 21 bases not matched to a gene; V was cut back by 0 bases and J by 12 bases. The CDR3 has 19 residues. In DNA form, the CDR3 reads TGTGCCAGCAGTGAAGCTGTGAGATCGGCACTAGCGGCCAATAGGAAGCTGTTTTTT. Amino acid sequence: CASSEAVRSALAANRKLFF.

The chain carries TRBV19 and TRBJ1-5; 7 bases agree with TRBD1. From germline, CDR1 is LNHDA and CDR2 SQIVND (reference sequence). CDR3 length: 19 residues. V lost 3 bases and J lost 0; bases outside the gene matches: 14. CDR3 sequence: CASSIPWTGWGYSNQPQHF. CDR3 coding DNA: TGTGCCAGTAGTATCCCCTGGACAGGTTGGGGGTATAGCAATCAGCCCCAGCATTTT.

This chain connects TRBV9 to TRBJ2-1; the match to TRBD2 covers 11 bases. The CDR3 is made up of 16 amino acids. Germline V gene lookup returns CDR1 SGDLS and CDR2 YYNGEE. V lost 4 bases to trimming and J lost 8 bases; unmatched junction nucleotides: 11. The CDR3 DNA follows: TGTGCCAGCAGCCCACGTTTAGCGGGGGGGCCCGATGAGCAGTTCTTC. Protein product: CASSPRLAGGPDEQFF.

Written as DNA, the CDR3 is TGCAGCGTTGTGAGACAGCAAGAGACCCAGTACTTC. Its translation is CSVVRQQETQYF. The chain is built from TRBV29-1 and TRBJ2-5; weak D call: TRBD1 (5 bases). This CDR3 contains 12 residues. Germline assignment: CDR1 SQVTM and CDR2 ANQGSEA. V was clipped by 4 bases and J by 2 bases, with 8 bases between them.

The V and J genes are TRBV27 and TRBJ2-3; 12 nucleotides match TRBD2. Trimming took 5 bases from V and 4 from J; bases not matched to a gene: 10. The CDR3 is 17 residues long. The germline CDR1 and CDR2 sequences are MNHEY and SMNVEV (reference sequence). In DNA form, the CDR3 reads TGTGCCAGCAGTCAACACAGACTAGCGGGAGCCCCAGATACGCAGTATTTT. Protein: CASSQHRLAGAPDTQYF.

The chain employs TRBV6-6 and TRBJ1-5, with D maybe TRBD1 (6 bases). In germline, CDR1 is MNHNY, CDR2 SVGAGI (reference sequence). The CDR3 extends over 13 amino acids. The ends were cut back, 7 bases at V and 5 bases at J, with 12 bases in the middle. CDR3 protein: CASTRDKDQPQHF. For the CDR3, the DNA is TGTGCCAGCACTCGGGACAAAGATCAGCCCCAGCATTTT.

This chain joins TRBV10-2 and TRBJ1-4; weak D call: TRBD1 (5 bases). The germline CDR1 and CDR2 sequences are WSHSY and SAAADI. Trimming took 0 bases from V and 7 from J, leaving 15 bases between them. The length of the CDR3 is 16 residues. In nucleotides, the CDR3 is TGCGCCAGCAGTGAGTCGGCGGCAGGGTCGAGTGAAAAACTGTTTTTT. Its protein is CASSESAAGSSEKLFF.

V usage is TRBV19 and J usage is TRBJ1-2; D gene unclear. The germline gives CDR1 LNHDA, CDR2 SQIVND (reference sequence). The CDR3 spans 13 residues. V was pared by 9 bases and J by 5 bases, with 16 bases between. Here the CDR3 reads CASRRLGSYGYTF. The CDR3 DNA is TGTGCCAGCAGAAGGCTAGGTTCTTATGGCTACACCTTC. Full variable domain (remainder filled in from reference TRBV19 and TRBJ1-2): DGGITQSPKYLFRKEGQNVTLSCEQNLNHDAMYWYRQDPGQGLRLIYYSQIVNDFQKGDIAEGYSVSREKKESFPLTVTSAQKNPTAFYLCASRRLGSYGYTFGSGTRLTVV.

The table lists this clone with a few counts. The chain is built from TRBV7-9 and TRBJ2-1, with TRBD1 as a possible D gene (6 bases). Germline CDR1 is SEHNR and CDR2 is FQNEAQ (reference sequence). Deletions cut 5 bases from V and 15 bases from J, with 20 bases between. The CDR3 is made up of 13 amino acids. CDR3 amino acids: CASSLQTGPGLFF. DNA of the CDR3: TGTGCCAGCAGCCTTCAGACAGGACCGGGGCTGTTCTTC.

The chain uses TRBV5-1 and TRBJ2-1; tentatively, D is TRBD2 (5 bases). This CDR3 is 17 amino acids long. Germline V gene data show CDR1 as SGHRS and CDR2 as YFSETQ. The germline V and J ends were trimmed by 0 bases and 0 bases, with 13 bases remaining between them. In DNA form, the CDR3 reads TGCGCCAGCAGCTTGGTGGGCGGGCTAAGCTCCTACAATGAGCAGTTCTTC. It is translated as CASSLVGGLSSYNEQFF.

The V call is TRBV4-1, the J call TRBJ1-2, with 8 bases that match TRBD1. The trim removed 0 bases at V and 4 bases at J, leaving 10 bases unmatched. The CDR3 is made up of 17 amino acids. Germline values: CDR1 MGHRA, CDR2 YSYEKL. DNA of the CDR3: TGCGCCAGCAGCCAAGATTGGATCACAGGGGGGCCCTATGGCTACACCTTC. Translating gives CASSQDWITGGPYGYTF.

This clone was seen only a few times. The chain links TRBV4-1 to TRBJ2-1, with TRBD2 matching over 11 bases. Germline V lookup: CDR1 MGHRA, CDR2 YSYEKL. The V segment lost 3 bases and the J segment 4 bases; nucleotides outside the gene matches: 11. This CDR3 is built from 18 residues. CDR3 amino acids: CASSQWGSGRAAYNEQFF. CDR3 sequence (DNA): TGCGCCAGCAGCCAGTGGGGTAGCGGGAGGGCCGCTTACAATGAGCAGTTCTTC.